Shown below are 10 T cell receptor beta chains from a single sample sequenced in a study of blood T cell repertoires in COVID-19. Only in-frame clones appear in the TCRdb table, and some are missing; sequencing was by immunoSEQ multiplex PCR. Here the sample spans roughly 290,000 clones, roughly 90% being singletons. Material: peripheral blood. Receptors were obtained from a man aged 25 to 40 with acute or convalescent COVID-19.

With respect to this clone: Other DNA sequences in this specimen translate into the identical CDR3. The chain couples TRBV24-1 to TRBJ2-7, with D unclear. V lost 4 bases, J lost 0 bases, and 3 bases lay in between. Per the germline V gene, CDR1 is KGHDR and CDR2 is SFDVKD. The CDR3 contains 12 residues. CDR3 sequence reads: CATSDSSYEQYF. CDR3 bases: TGTGCCACCAGTGACAGCTCCTACGAGCAGTACTTC.

The chain combines TRBV6-5 with TRBJ2-2; D gene unclear. Trimming left V 5 bases short and J 4 bases short, with 8 bases between. CDR1 is MNHEY, CDR2 SVGAGI, per germline. The CDR3 has 13 amino acids. Here the CDR3 reads CASSPTLTGELFF. Here the CDR3 DNA reads TGTGCCAGCAGTCCTACCCTCACCGGGGAGCTGTTTTTT.

The CDR3 coding sequence is TGCGCCAGCAGCTTGGATGGGACTAGCACCTACGAGCAGTACTTC. It specifies CASSLDGTSTYEQYF. V and J are TRBV5-1 and TRBJ2-7; 9 bases are shared with TRBD2. V lost 0 bases and J lost 2; bases outside the gene matches: 3. The length of the CDR3 is 15 residues. Germline CDR1 and CDR2: SGHRS and YFSETQ.

This clone came up a few times. J is TRBJ2-1 and V is TRBV28; possibly TRBD2 for D (5 bases). The V gene's germline CDR1 is MDHEN and CDR2 SYDVKM. Trimming took 1 base from V and 0 from J, leaving 19 bases between them. CDR3 length: 19 amino acids. Here the CDR3 reads CASSLLWFGLESSYNEQFF. In DNA, the CDR3 is TGTGCCAGCAGTTTATTATGGTTTGGACTCGAGAGCTCCTACAATGAGCAGTTCTTC.

The V call is TRBV2, the J call TRBJ2-5; the match to TRBD1 covers 7 bases. The CDR3 spans 16 residues. The J segment lost 2 bases and the V segment lost 3 bases, leaving 9 bases of the junction unmatched. CDR1 SNHLY and CDR2 FYNNEI come from the germline V gene. CDR3 nucleotide sequence: TGTGCCAGCAGTGACAAGGACAGGTACCTTCAAGAGACCCAGTACTTC. As protein: CASSDKDRYLQETQYF.

The V call is TRBV5-4, the J call TRBJ1-2, with a weak D call TRBD1 (5 bases). The CDR3 is 15 amino acids. Germline CDR1 and CDR2: SGHNT and YYREEE (reference sequence). The V and J ends lost 2 bases and 4 bases respectively, with 15 bases between them. The CDR3 is CASSFATGTTYGYTF. The CDR3 DNA is TGTGCCAGCAGCTTTGCAACAGGAACGACCTATGGCTACACCTTC.

The chain employs TRBV28 and TRBJ1-1; D is unresolved. Germline V gene lookup returns CDR1 MDHEN and CDR2 SYDVKM. Trimming took off 5 bases at V and 10 bases at J, with 26 bases between the two ends. CDR3 length equals 16 residues. The CDR3 DNA is TGTGCCAGCAGTCTCCTCTGGCCGGGTCTACCTGGCGGAGCTTTCTTT. It encodes CASSLLWPGLPGGAFF. The complete variable domain, with remaining parts taken from reference TRBV28 and TRBJ1-1, reads DVKVTQSSRYLVKRTGEKVFLECVQDMDHENMFWYRQDPGLGLRLIYFSYDVKMKEKGDIPEGYSVSREKKERFSLILESASTNQTSMYLCASSLLWPGLPGGAFFGQGTRLTVV.

This clone has just one count. The chain is built from TRBV19 and TRBJ1-1; 8 nucleotides match TRBD1. V shed 3 bases and J 3 bases; nucleotides not matched to a gene: 15. This CDR3 has 18 amino acids. Germline V lookup: CDR1 LNHDA, CDR2 SQIVND (reference sequence). As DNA, the CDR3 is TGTGCCAGTAGTATGCCCCGGACAGGGTTAATTCGTGACACTGAAGCTTTCTTT. Protein sequence: CASSMPRTGLIRDTEAFF.

This clone has at least ten counts. The CDR3 DNA reads TGTGCCAGCAGGGCTGGGGGCCACTATTCACCCCTCCACTTT. Encoded protein: CASRAGGHYSPLHF. The chain is built from TRBV28 and TRBJ1-6, with a possible D match to TRBD1 (6 bases). Trimming took 6 bases from V and 8 from J, leaving 14 bases between them. The CDR3 totals 14 residues. The V gene's germline CDR1 is MDHEN and CDR2 SYDVKM.

Regarding this clone: A read error may produce the germline difference seen at one junction end. V and J are TRBV6-1 and TRBJ2-1; tentatively, D is TRBD2 (6 bases). Germline lookup yields CDR1 MNHNS and CDR2 SASEGT. The CDR3 is 14 residues long. CDR3 residues: CASSEVGRRDRRIF. The CDR3 DNA is TGTGCCAGCAGTGAAGTTGGGAGGCGGGATCGACGGATCTTC.